This T cell receptor (beta chain) was recovered during a study of blood T cell repertoires in COVID-19. CDR1 is LGHDT, CDR2 YNNKEL, per germline (reference sequence). Trimming removed 6 bases at V and 0 bases at J, with 6 bases between. The CDR3 is made up of 13 amino acids. Method: immunoSEQ multiplex PCR; TCRdb's copy keeps in-frame clones and lacks some. The sample yields about 140,000 clones, 84% seen once. This receptor was identified in a man in his forties with acute COVID-19. Material for sequencing was PBMCs or T cells enriched from blood (not recorded which). The chain carries TRBV3-1 (or the pseudogene TRBV3-2) and TRBJ1-3, with D possibly TRBD1 on 5 matching bases. The CDR3 loop is CASRTASGNTIYF. CDR3 DNA: TGTGCCAGCAGGACAGCCTCTGGAAACACCATATATTTT.